A selection of T cell receptor beta chains follows, all from one sample in a study of T cell responses to AZD1222 COVID-19 vaccine. Assay: immunoSEQ multiplex PCR; the TCRdb copy retains only in-frame clones and omits some. The repertoire consists of 27,000 or so clones, with about nine tenths occurring once and the leading ten covering over 7%. Specimen: peripheral blood, collected 28 days after the second AZD1222 dose. All receptors derive from an adult who received the AZD1222 COVID-19 vaccine. The CDR3 runs from the conserved cysteine through the conserved F or W. A D gene is named only where the DNA matches it firmly. A clone size is listed for some rows: how often the clone was seen (once, few, many), or a class if it is expanded.

D	J	size	V	CDR3	DNA
.	TRBJ2-2	.	TRBV19	CASRRNTGELFF	TGTGCCAGTAGGAGGAACACCGGGGAGCTGTTTTTT
.	TRBJ2-7	.	TRBV28	CASSTRREAFEQYF	TGTGCCAGCAGTACCAGGAGGGAGGCCTTCGAGCAGTACTTC
TRBD1	TRBJ1-1	.	TRBV6-2/TRBV6-3	CASSLDPGGSTEAFF	TGTGCCAGCAGTTTAGATCCAGGGGGATCAACCGAAGCTTTCTTT
.	TRBJ1-5	.	TRBV7-2	CASSLRNSNQPQHF	TGTGCCAGCAGCTTGAGGAACAGCAATCAGCCCCAGCATTTT
.	TRBJ1-5	.	TRBV27	CASSFGAGYQPQHF	TGTGCCAGCAGTTTCGGTGCAGGCTATCAGCCCCAGCATTTT
.	TRBJ1-2	.	TRBV3-1/TRBV3-2	CASSQGQDYGYTF	TGTGCCAGCAGCCAAGGACAGGACTATGGCTACACCTTC
.	TRBJ1-5	.	TRBV24-1	CATSAAVNQPQHF	TGTGCCACCAGTGCAGCGGTCAATCAGCCCCAGCATTTT
.	TRBJ1-5	.	TRBV12-5	CASALRQDQPQHF	TGTGCTAGTGCCCTGAGGCAGGATCAGCCCCAGCATTTT
.	TRBJ1-2	.	TRBV19	CASSIGQGWFNYGYTF	TGTGCCAGTAGTATCGGGCAGGGGTGGTTTAACTATGGCTACACCTTC
.	TRBJ1-5	once	TRBV28	CASSFSSNQPQHF	TGTGCCAGCAGTTTCTCCAGCAATCAGCCCCAGCATTTT
.	TRBJ1-5	.	TRBV27	CASSAAGDGGQPQHF	TGTGCCAGCAGTGCTGCAGGGGATGGGGGCCAGCCCCAGCATTTT
TRBD1	TRBJ2-1	.	TRBV25-1	CASGGTGWNEQFF	TGTGCCAGCGGAGGGACAGGGTGGAATGAGCAGTTCTTC
.	TRBJ2-7	.	TRBV7-2	CASSSRTNSSYEQYF	TGTGCCAGCAGCTCCAGGACAAATAGCTCCTACGAGCAGTACTTC
TRBD1	TRBJ1-1	.	TRBV18	CASSPIRAGQGNTEAFF	TGTGCCAGCTCACCAATTAGAGCAGGACAGGGGAACACTGAAGCTTTCTTT
.	TRBJ1-5	.	TRBV10-3	CAISESSHGGGVGNQPQHF	TGTGCCATCAGTGAGTCGTCCCACGGGGGGGGCGTGGGCAATCAGCCCCAGCATTTT
TRBD1	TRBJ1-1	.	TRBV5-6	CASSSPGQGLTEAFF	TGTGCCAGCAGCTCTCCGGGACAGGGGTTAACTGAAGCTTTCTTT
.	TRBJ1-5	.	TRBV19	CASSVKGGVNSNQPQHF	TGTGCCAGTAGTGTCAAAGGGGGAGTTAATAGCAATCAGCCCCAGCATTTT
.	TRBJ2-7	.	TRBV5-1	CASSSAAPPGRYEQYF	TGCGCCAGCAGCTCGGCTGCACCCCCGGGGAGGTACGAGCAGTACTTC
TRBD1	TRBJ1-2	.	TRBV7-2	CASSLTGQGHGYTF	TGTGCCAGCAGCCTAACAGGACAGGGACATGGCTACACCTTC
.	TRBJ1-2	.	TRBV15	CATSTPIGQNYGYTF	TGTGCCACCAGCACGCCAATCGGGCAGAACTATGGCTACACCTTC
TRBD1	TRBJ1-4	.	TRBV6-2/TRBV6-3	CASSYQPGQLNEKLFF	TGTGCCAGCAGTTACCAACCGGGACAGTTGAATGAAAAACTGTTTTTT
.	TRBJ2-3	once	TRBV27	CASSAAGRSTDTQYF	TGTGCCAGCAGCGCCGCAGGGAGGAGCACAGATACGCAGTATTTT
TRBD2	TRBJ2-5	once	TRBV5-6	CASSLWSSGKQETQYF	TGTGCCAGCAGCTTGTGGTCTAGCGGGAAACAAGAGACCCAGTACTTC
.	TRBJ2-3	.	TRBV4-2	CASSPTHWSLDTQYF	TGTGCCAGCAGCCCCACTCATTGGAGTTTGGATACGCAGTATTTT
TRBD1	TRBJ1-2	.	TRBV27	CASSYEGQGKVGGYTF	TGTGCCAGCAGTTATGAGGGACAGGGGAAAGTGGGAGGCTACACCTTC
TRBD2	TRBJ2-1	.	TRBV3-1/TRBV3-2	CASSQYLAGVNEQFF	TGTGCCAGCAGCCAATATCTAGCGGGAGTTAATGAGCAGTTCTTC
.	TRBJ1-1	.	TRBV18	CASSPGKESSSTEAFF	TGTGCCAGCTCACCAGGGAAGGAGTCCTCGAGCACTGAAGCTTTCTTT
TRBD1	TRBJ1-2	.	TRBV18	CASSPYRGYGYTF	TGTGCCAGCTCACCATACAGGGGGTATGGCTACACCTTC
TRBD2	TRBJ2-1	.	TRBV27	CASSLYGGLAGRNEQFF	TGTGCCAGCAGTTTATACGGGGGACTAGCGGGACGCAATGAGCAGTTCTTC
.	TRBJ2-7	.	TRBV19	CASRGMRESLYEQYF	TGTGCCAGTAGGGGAATGCGGGAATCTCTCTACGAGCAGTACTTC
.	TRBJ2-2	.	TRBV5-5	CASSLIPGNTGELFF	TGTGCCAGCAGCTTGATCCCGGGGAACACCGGGGAGCTGTTTTTT
TRBD1	TRBJ2-6	.	TRBV6-2/TRBV6-3	CASSFGTAGANVLTF	TGTGCCAGCAGTTTTGGGACAGCTGGGGCCAACGTCCTGACTTTC
TRBD1	TRBJ1-5	.	TRBV28	CASSLYDRGVRPQHF	TGTGCCAGCAGTTTGTACGACAGGGGAGTAAGGCCCCAGCATTTT
.	TRBJ2-3	.	TRBV30	CAWTERDTQYF	TGTGCCTGGACTGAGAGAGATACGCAGTATTTT
.	TRBJ2-1	.	TRBV7-3	CASSPRLRSYNEQFF	TGTGCCAGCAGCCCGAGACTACGCTCCTACAATGAGCAGTTCTTC
.	TRBJ1-6	.	TRBV10-2	CASSESHGSPLHF	TGCGCCAGCAGTGAGTCTCACGGGTCACCCCTCCACTTT
.	TRBJ2-7	.	TRBV10-3	CAISGTGEQYF	TGTGCCATCAGTGGCACCGGCGAGCAGTACTTC
TRBD1	TRBJ2-4	.	TRBV5-1	CASSLLGGANIQYF	TGCGCCAGCAGCTTGTTAGGGGGCGCGAACATTCAGTACTTC
.	TRBJ1-1	once	TRBV28	CASSFGGAYYEAFF	TGTGCCAGCAGTTTCGGCGGCGCCTACTATGAAGCTTTCTTT
TRBD2	TRBJ2-7	.	TRBV3-1/TRBV3-2	CASSQGGSGRVSEQYF	TGTGCCAGCAGCCAAGGGGGCAGCGGGAGGGTGTCGGAGCAGTACTTC
TRBD2	TRBJ2-1	.	TRBV6-5	CASSYSSGRGHNEQFF	TGTGCCAGCAGTTATTCAAGCGGGAGAGGGCACAATGAGCAGTTCTTC
.	TRBJ1-4	.	TRBV27	CASSLRFYEKLFF	TGTGCCAGCAGCCTAAGATTTTATGAAAAACTGTTTTTT
TRBD1	TRBJ2-7	.	TRBV3-1/TRBV3-2	CASSRGGGSLEQYF	TGTGCCAGCAGCCGAGGGGGCGGTTCGCTCGAGCAGTACTTC
.	TRBJ2-1	.	TRBV15	CATSRELGRRRVWNEQFF	TGTGCCACCAGCAGAGAACTCGGGAGACGACGGGTGTGGAATGAGCAGTTCTTC
.	TRBJ1-2	.	TRBV11-1	CASSFSPGGGYTF	TGTGCCAGCAGCTTTTCCCCCGGGGGAGGCTACACCTTC
.	TRBJ1-5	.	TRBV27	CASSLGRETNQPQHF	TGTGCCAGCAGTTTGGGCAGGGAGACGAATCAGCCCCAGCATTTT
TRBD1	TRBJ2-7	.	TRBV25-1	CASSGRDRGSFSYEQYF	TGTGCCAGCAGTGGGAGAGACAGGGGTTCTTTTTCCTACGAGCAGTACTTC